Below are 21 T cell receptor beta chains sequenced from a single sample in a study of regulatory T cells in long-lasting Graves disease. CDR3 regions were amplified by Arm-PCR using iRepertoire HTBI primers to build TCR beta libraries. TCRdb reanalysed the multiplex PCR reads using MiXCR and keeps one entry per CDR3 protein. This table has about half a million distinct CDR3 sequences, about 12% appearing once. Time point of the sample: newly diagnosed GD, antithyroid drugs for less than 3 months. After RNA was extracted from PBMCs, the TCR library was made from it. This sample also belongs to another study, concerning T cells in Graves' hyperthyroidism and ophthalmopathy.

Source: peripheral blood mononuclear cells (PBMCs), taken at new diagnosis, from a patient treated with antithyroid drugs. The receptors stem from a woman aged 25 to 39 with Graves disease.

This clonotype was counted many times. The V gene is TRBV19, the J gene TRBJ1-2, with a weak D call TRBD1 (6 bases). There are 14 residues in the CDR3. The ends were cut back, 7 bases at V and 2 bases at J, with 14 bases in the middle. Germline values: CDR1 LNHDA, CDR2 SQIVND (reference sequence). Written as DNA, the CDR3 is TGTGCCAGTACTACCCCCGGACAGAACTATGGCTACACCTTC. Translated: CASTTPGQNYGYTF.

This clonotype appeared a few times. V and J are TRBV4-1 and TRBJ2-2; the match to TRBD2 covers 9 bases. Germline trimming cut 2 bases from V and 6 bases from J; bases unmatched to any gene: 19. Germline V CDR1 and CDR2: MGHRA, YSYEKL. The CDR3 spans 20 residues. CDR3 sequence (DNA): TGCGCCAGCAGCCAAAGTGGGGTAGCGGGAGTCAATCGAGTGGCCGGGGAGCTGTTTTTT. The encoded protein is CASSQSGVAGVNRVAGELFF.

Points on this clonotype: With a far larger clone one base away, a read error is the likely cause. The gene calls are TRBV28 and TRBJ2-5, with D uncertain. CDR3 length: 13 residues. V shed 5 bases and J shed 11 bases, with 18 bases lying between them. Germline loops: CDR1 MDHEN, CDR2 SYDVKM. The CDR3 here is CASSLGSGNEQYF. The CDR3 DNA follows: TGTGCCAGCAGTCTCGGTTCGGGCAATGAGCAGTACTTC.

This clonotype appeared many times. The junction departs from the called germline gene at one end, perhaps through a read error. The chain joins TRBV6-1 to TRBJ2-7; 14 nucleotides agree with TRBD2. CDR1 is MNHNS and CDR2 is SASEGT in the germline V gene. The CDR3 has 12 amino acids. The CDR3 nucleotides read TGTGCCAGCAGACGGACTAGCGGGAGGATGAACTTC. It yields the protein CASRRTSGRMNF.

In this sample, this clonotype turned up a few times. The chain is built from TRBV24-1 and TRBJ1-1; tentatively, D is TRBD1 (6 bases). Deletions cut 4 bases from V and 6 bases from J, with 14 bases between. CDR3 length equals 14 residues. Germline CDR1 reads KGHDR; CDR2 reads SFDVKD. The DNA for the CDR3 is TGTGCCACCAGTGACCGGGGACAAGAGTCTGAAGCTTTCTTT. It codes for CATSDRGQESEAFF.

In regard to this clonotype: Given a far larger clone just one base away, this is likely a sequencing read error. This rearrangement joins TRBV10-3 to TRBJ2-1; the match to TRBD1 covers 7 bases. The CDR3 runs 12 residues. Unmatched junction bases numbered 9, after V lost 4 bases and J lost 15 bases. Looked up from germline, CDR1 is ENHRY and CDR2 is SYGVKD. CDR3 loop: CAISGVQGKLFF. For the CDR3, the DNA is TGTGCCATCAGTGGGGTACAGGGGAAGCTGTTCTTC.

This clonotype appeared many times. The chain joins TRBV12-3 or TRBV12-4 to TRBJ2-2, with 8 positions matching TRBD2. There are 16 residues in the CDR3. With V trimmed by 5 bases and J by 5 bases, 10 bases remained unmatched. The CDR3 here is CASSIQAGVRTGELFF. The CDR3 bases are TGTGCCAGCAGTATCCAAGCGGGAGTCCGTACCGGGGAGCTGTTTTTT.

This chain links TRBV9 with TRBJ2-1; 7 bases match TRBD2. CDR3 length: 15 residues. Trimming cost V 0 bases and J 2 bases; bases outside gene matches: 2. Germline lookup yields CDR1 SGDLS and CDR2 YYNGEE. The CDR3 loop is CASSVGAGAYNEQFF. The CDR3 bases are TGTGCCAGCAGCGTAGGCGCGGGGGCCTACAATGAGCAGTTCTTC. Using reference TRBV9 and TRBJ2-1 for the parts outside the CDR3, the full variable domain is DSGVTQTPKHLITATGQRVTLRCSPRSGDLSVYWYQQSLDQGLQFLIQYYNGEERAKGNILERFSAQQFPDLHSELNLSSLELGDSALYFCASSVGAGAYNEQFFGPGTRLTVL.

This clonotype was seen repeatedly, ten times or more. The chain is built from TRBV2 and TRBJ2-5, with 10 bases identical to TRBD2. J lost 5 bases, V lost 5 bases, and 14 bases had no gene match. The germline V gene encodes CDR1 SNHLY and CDR2 FYNNEI. This CDR3 is built from 17 residues. CDR3 loop: CASSPTGASGSMETQYF. The CDR3 coding sequence is TGTGCCAGCAGTCCTACAGGGGCTAGCGGGAGTATGGAGACCCAGTACTTC.

This clonotype has more than one count but fewer than ten. The V and J genes are TRBV27 and TRBJ2-3; D remains ambiguous. Trimming removed 5 bases at V and 2 bases at J, with 8 bases between. The CDR3 has 13 residues. CDR1 MNHEY and CDR2 SMNVEV come from the germline V gene (reference sequence). DNA for the CDR3: TGTGCCAGCAGTCCCCTAAACACAGATACGCAGTATTTT. Translation: CASSPLNTDTQYF.

This clonotype was found many times. This chain joins TRBV24-1 and TRBJ2-5; D ambiguous. V lost 2 bases, J lost 5 bases, and 11 bases lay in between. This CDR3 spans 14 amino acids. CDR1 is KGHDR and CDR2 is SFDVKD in the germline V gene. DNA of the CDR3: TGTGCCACCAGTGATTCGGACCGCGCGGAGACCCAGTACTTC. This translates into CATSDSDRAETQYF.

CDR3 coding DNA: TGTGCCACCAAATCGGGCGGGTCCACAGATACGCAGTATTTT. Encoded protein: CATKSGGSTDTQYF. V is TRBV10-3 and J is TRBJ2-3; maybe TRBD2 (5 bases). Germline assignment: CDR1 ENHRY and CDR2 SYGVKD. This CDR3 is built from 14 residues. V lost 10 bases and J 2 bases, leaving 16 bases between the germline ends.

This clonotype was counted between two and nine times. The chain is built from TRBV4-1 and TRBJ2-7; D might be TRBD2 (5 bases). Germline-derived CDR1 and CDR2 are MGHRA and YSYEKL. The CDR3 length is 16 residues. V lost 1 base, J lost 3 bases, and 16 bases lay in between. The CDR3 reads CASSQASRDRVYEQYF. CDR3 nucleotide sequence: TGCGCCAGCAGCCAAGCCTCCCGGGATAGGGTCTACGAGCAGTACTTC.

This clonotype was detected ten times or more. This chain connects TRBV28 to TRBJ2-1; D remains unclear. Germline V gene data show CDR1 as MDHEN and CDR2 as SYDVKM. The CDR3 has 13 amino acids. V lost 2 bases and J lost 4, with 6 bases in between. The CDR3 region has the DNA TGTGCCAGCAGTTTAAAATTATACAATGAGCAGTTCTTC. Its translation: CASSLKLYNEQFF.

The V and J genes are TRBV19 and TRBJ1-4; 8 nucleotides agree with TRBD1. The V gene's germline CDR1 is LNHDA and CDR2 SQIVND (reference sequence). CDR3 length: 15 amino acids. J was trimmed by 8 bases and V by 4 bases; bases with no gene match: 9. This CDR3 is CASSTRQGSFEKLFF. CDR3 coding DNA: TGTGCCAGTAGTACTCGACAGGGGTCTTTCGAAAAACTGTTTTTT. Full variable domain (outside the CDR3, taken from reference TRBV19 and TRBJ1-4): DGGITQSPKYLFRKEGQNVTLSCEQNLNHDAMYWYRQDPGQGLRLIYYSQIVNDFQKGDIAEGYSVSREKKESFPLTVTSAQKNPTAFYLCASSTRQGSFEKLFFGSGTQLSVL.

This chain uses TRBV6-5 with TRBJ1-2; TRBD1 agrees at 8 bases. The trim removed 4 bases at V and 8 bases at J, leaving 3 bases unmatched. CDR1 and CDR2 (germline): MNHEY, SVGAGI. The CDR3 sequence is 12 residues long. The DNA of the CDR3 is TGTGCCAGCAGTTTTAGGACAGGGGGCTACACCTTC. Translation: CASSFRTGGYTF.

There are a few counts of this clonotype. V is TRBV12-3 or TRBV12-4 and J is TRBJ2-7, with 9 bases matching TRBD1. V was clipped by 3 bases and J by 2 bases; unmatched bases: 2. The CDR3 is 14 residues long. CDR3 bases: TGTGCCAGCAGTTTCGACAGGGGGGCCTACGAGCAGTACTTC. Its translation: CASSFDRGAYEQYF.

The table lists this clonotype with many counts. This rearrangement joins TRBV6-1 to TRBJ1-1; 8 positions agree with TRBD1. From germline, CDR1 is MNHNS and CDR2 SASEGT. The junction had 7 bases not matched to a gene; V was cut back by 6 bases and J by 1 base. This CDR3 spans 15 amino acids. CDR3 nucleotides: TGTGCCAGCAGGAGCGGACAGGGTCCGAACACTGAAGCTTTCTTT. Protein sequence: CASRSGQGPNTEAFF.

This clonotype has at least ten counts. The chain is built from TRBV19 and TRBJ2-2; D possibly corresponds to TRBD2 (6 bases). The CDR3 has 15 amino acids. Trimming pared 4 bases from V and 7 bases from J, leaving 16 bases between. Germline V gives CDR1 LNHDA, CDR2 SQIVND (reference sequence). Here the CDR3 reads CASSTLWRGVGELFF. CDR3 coding DNA: TGTGCCAGTAGTACGCTTTGGAGGGGTGTCGGGGAGCTGTTTTTT.

This clonotype appeared many times. The genes are TRBV5-5 and TRBJ2-1; 8 bases align to TRBD2. The CDR3 has 15 residues. V shed 4 bases and J 7 bases; nucleotides not matched to a gene: 10. CDR1 and CDR2 from the germline V gene are SGHKS and YYEKEE (reference sequence). The CDR3 region is CASSLLGLEWNEQFF. CDR3 DNA: TGTGCCAGCAGCCTTCTGGGACTAGAGTGGAATGAGCAGTTCTTC. The variable domain in full, with the rest retrieved from reference TRBV5-5 and TRBJ2-1, is DAGVTQSPTHLIKTRGQQVTLRCSPISGHKSVSWYQQVLGQGPQFIFQYYEKEERGRGNFPDRFSARQFPNYSSELNVNALLLGDSALYLCASSLLGLEWNEQFFGPGTRLTVL.

This clonotype was counted ten times or more. The V and J genes are TRBV12-3 or TRBV12-4 and TRBJ2-1; 7 positions agree with TRBD1. The CDR3 extends over 15 amino acids. Trimming at V came to 0 bases and at J to 8 bases, leaving 7 bases not matched to a gene. This chain's CDR3 is CASSLARQGVHEQFF. CDR3 nucleotide sequence: TGTGCCAGCAGTTTAGCGCGGCAGGGGGTGCATGAGCAGTTCTTC.